These 25 T cell receptor beta chains came from one sample sequenced in a study of regulatory T cells in long-lasting Graves disease. Both iRepertoire HTBI primers and Arm-PCR of CDR3 regions were used to build the TCR beta libraries. TCRdb used MiXCR to reprocess the multiplex PCR reads, holding one entry per CDR3 protein. The table includes fewer than 450,000 distinct CDR3 sequences, around 20% detected once. The time point here: persistent/refractory GD, antithyroid drugs over 5 years with positive TRAb. Construction of the TCR library relied on RNA isolated from PBMCs. The sample here was peripheral blood mononuclear cells (PBMCs), taken when the disease was refractory, from a patient treated with antithyroid drugs. These TCRs come from a female donor with Graves disease.

This clonotype showed up many times. The chain combines TRBV27 with TRBJ2-2, with D possibly being TRBD1 (5 bases). Germline CDR1 reads MNHEY; CDR2 reads SMNVEV (reference sequence). Trimming left V 5 bases short and J 1 base short, with 8 bases between. There are 14 residues in the CDR3. The CDR3 spells CASSRDRNTGELFF. CDR3 in DNA: TGTGCCAGCAGTCGCGACAGGAACACCGGGGAGCTGTTTTTT.

This clonotype has a count of ten or more. The rearrangement joins TRBV20-1 to TRBJ1-1, with D possibly being TRBD1 (6 bases). This CDR3 has 14 amino acids. Germline V gene data show CDR1 as DFQATT and CDR2 as SNEGSKA (reference sequence). V was pared by 0 bases and J by 7 bases, with 15 bases between. Here the CDR3 DNA reads TGCAGTGCTAGAGATCGGGGGGCAGGGAATGAAGCTTTCTTT. Protein sequence: CSARDRGAGNEAFF.

At least ten counts were recorded for this clonotype. This rearrangement joins TRBV12-3 or TRBV12-4 to TRBJ1-2; D ambiguous. The CDR3 totals 13 residues. Trimming pared 6 bases from V and 4 bases from J, leaving 12 bases between. The CDR3 loop reads CASRPFPVYGYTF. CDR3 in DNA: TGTGCCAGCAGGCCCTTCCCAGTCTATGGCTACACCTTC.

On this clonotype itself: Since a much larger clone is just one base distant, this may be a read error. V and J are TRBV28 and TRBJ1-4; tentatively, D is TRBD1 (5 bases). Germline V CDR1 and CDR2: MDHEN, SYDVKM. With 4 bases removed from V and 7 bases from J, the gap between germline ends came to 13 bases. This CDR3 is 14 amino acids long. The CDR3 spells CASSSTVLSEKLFF. CDR3 coding DNA: TGTGCCAGCAGTTCGACAGTTCTGAGTGAAAAACTGTTTTTT.

V gene TRBV7-9 combines with J gene TRBJ2-1; 7 bases fit TRBD2. The CDR3 runs 16 residues. Trimming took 5 bases from V and 4 from J; bases not matched to a gene: 11. In germline, CDR1 is SEHNR, CDR2 FQNEAQ (reference sequence). The CDR3 protein is CASSQQASGLYNEQFF. The CDR3 coding sequence is TGTGCCAGCAGCCAACAGGCTAGCGGTTTATACAATGAGCAGTTCTTC.

This clonotype has just a few counts. This chain links TRBV30 with TRBJ1-2; D may be TRBD1 (5 bases). The CDR3 has 13 amino acids. CDR1 GTSNPN and CDR2 SVGIG come from the germline V gene (reference sequence). Deletions cut 2 bases from V and 7 bases from J, with 14 bases between. The CDR3 nucleotides read TGTGCCTGGAGTCTCTCGCAGGGTCTTGGCTACACCTTC. Protein product: CAWSLSQGLGYTF.

This clonotype has ten or more counts. This chain joins TRBV20-1 and TRBJ2-1, with 10 bases matching TRBD2. CDR1 is DFQATT and CDR2 is SNEGSKA in the germline V gene (reference sequence). Losses at the gene ends were 6 bases for V and 2 bases for J; bases not matched to a gene: 13. This CDR3 has 17 amino acids. For the CDR3, the DNA is TGCAGTGCAGATAGAGTTTCTAGCGGGGGCACCTACAATGAGCAGTTCTTC. It is translated as CSADRVSSGGTYNEQFF.

This clonotype showed up many times. The chain couples TRBV3-1 to TRBJ2-2, with D maybe TRBD2 (5 bases). This CDR3 contains 15 residues. V lost 2 bases to trimming and J lost 0 bases, with 7 bases between them. Per germline, CDR1 LGHDT and CDR2 YNNKEL (reference sequence). CDR3 sequence: CASSQRLSNTGELFF. CDR3 bases: TGTGCCAGCAGCCAACGACTATCGAACACCGGGGAGCTGTTTTTT. The full variable domain, with the rest looked up from reference TRBV3-1 and TRBJ2-2, is DTAVSQTPKYLVTQMGNDKSIKCEQNLGHDTMYWYKQDSKKFLKIMFSYNNKELIINETVPNRFSPKSPDKAHLNLHINSLELGDSAVYFCASSQRLSNTGELFFGEGSRLTVL.

This clonotype was detected only a few times. The chain uses TRBV18 and TRBJ2-5; perhaps TRBD1 as D (5 bases). CDR3 length: 13 amino acids. Deletions cut 6 bases from V and 5 bases from J, with 13 bases between. Germline lookup yields CDR1 KGHSH and CDR2 LQKENI. CDR3 nucleotide sequence: TGTGCCAGCTCCCCCAGGGTATCGGAGACCCAGTACTTC. It yields the protein CASSPRVSETQYF.

V is TRBV18 and J is TRBJ2-1; 13 nucleotides line up with TRBD2. The junction had 15 bases not matched to a gene; V was cut back by 2 bases and J by 2 bases. CDR1 KGHSH and CDR2 LQKENI come from the germline V gene. The CDR3 runs to 21 residues. For the CDR3, the DNA is TGTGCCAGCTCACCATATCGACTAGCGGGAGGTCAACTACCCACCTACAATGAGCAGTTCTTC. Translation gives CASSPYRLAGGQLPTYNEQFF.

This chain links TRBV7-3 with TRBJ1-2; tentatively, D is TRBD1 (5 bases). Germline values: CDR1 SGHTA, CDR2 FQGTGA. The CDR3 sequence is 13 residues long. The V end lost 1 base, the J end lost 8 bases, and 11 bases lay between the germline ends. The DNA of the CDR3 is TGTGCCAGCAGCTTAAATGGGGGTGAAGGCTACACCTTC. Translation gives CASSLNGGEGYTF.

There are a few counts of this clonotype. The chain carries TRBV2 and TRBJ2-7; the D is unclear. V was trimmed by 3 bases and J by 4 bases, leaving 7 bases between them. CDR1 is SNHLY and CDR2 is FYNNEI in the germline V gene. This CDR3 comprises 12 residues. In DNA form, the CDR3 reads TGTGCCAGCAGTGACTGGGCTTACGAGCAGTACTTC. It codes for CASSDWAYEQYF.

This chain connects TRBV7-2 to TRBJ2-7, with TRBD2 identical over 9 bases. The junction had 12 bases not matched to a gene; V was cut back by 5 bases and J by 7 bases. Germline CDR1 and CDR2: SGHTA and FQGNSA. The CDR3 consists of 15 residues. CDR3 sequence: CASSPRVLAGLEQYF. CDR3 bases: TGTGCCAGCAGCCCAAGGGTGCTAGCGGGATTAGAGCAGTACTTC.

In its sample, this clonotype was seen once. The germline gene is not matched at one end of the junction; a read error may be the cause. CDR3 in amino acids: CASSQISGTTYERYF. The CDR3 DNA follows: TGCGCCAGCAGCCAAATTAGCGGGACCACCTACGAGCGGTACTTC. V and J are TRBV4-1 and TRBJ2-7, with 8 bases lining up with TRBD2. CDR3 length: 15 amino acids. The germline V gene has CDR1 MGHRA and CDR2 YSYEKL.

As to this clonotype: A much larger clone sits a single nucleotide away, making a read error possible. The CDR3 protein is CASSLAGGNYEQCF. CDR3 bases: TGTGCCAGCAGCTTAGCTGGCGGGAACTACGAGCAGTGCTTC. The V gene is TRBV7-2, the J gene TRBJ2-7; a possible D gene is TRBD2 (6 bases). The CDR3 is 14 amino acids. CDR1 is SGHTA, CDR2 FQGNSA, per germline.

This clonotype occurred a few times. The chain uses TRBV6-1 and TRBJ2-7, with 7 bases identical to TRBD2. The CDR3 covers 13 residues. Germline lookup yields CDR1 MNHNS and CDR2 SASEGT. V lost 7 bases to trimming and J lost 2 bases; unmatched junction nucleotides: 5. The CDR3 loop reads CASKPGTTYEQYF. CDR3 DNA sequence: TGTGCCAGCAAGCCAGGGACTACCTACGAGCAGTACTTC.

The chain recombines TRBV5-1 with TRBJ1-2; D is ambiguous. Germline V gene lookup returns CDR1 SGHRS and CDR2 YFSETQ. CDR3 size: 14 residues. With 0 bases removed from V and 1 base from J, the gap between germline ends came to 7 bases. The DNA of the CDR3 is TGCGCCAGCAGCTTGGAGATCAATAACTATGGCTACACCTTC. Residues: CASSLEINNYGYTF.

This clonotype was counted between two and nine times. For the CDR3, the DNA is TGCGCCAGCAGCATAAGGGGAGAGACCCAGTACTTC. It yields the protein CASSIRGETQYF. The V gene is TRBV4-1, the J gene TRBJ2-5; D possibly corresponds to TRBD1 (5 bases). Per germline, CDR1 MGHRA and CDR2 YSYEKL. Deletions cut 5 bases from V and 4 bases from J, with 8 bases between. The CDR3 is made up of 12 amino acids.

This clonotype was detected only a few times. V is TRBV11-1 and J is TRBJ1-1, with 7 bases that match TRBD1. There are 13 residues in the CDR3. Unmatched junction bases numbered 8, after V lost 7 bases and J lost 6 bases. The germline V gene encodes CDR1 SGHAT and CDR2 FQDESV (reference sequence). CDR3 DNA sequence: TGTGCCAGCACCCTTGTCCAGGGGGCTGAAGCTTTCTTT. This encodes CASTLVQGAEAFF.

This clonotype has ten or more counts. The chain links TRBV28 to TRBJ2-2; 10 nucleotides agree with TRBD2. CDR3 length: 15 amino acids. CDR1 and CDR2 from the germline V gene are MDHEN and SYDVKM. V lost 5 bases, J lost 7 bases, and 7 bases stayed unmatched. This CDR3 is CASSLSGRGHGELFF. CDR3 nucleotide sequence: TGTGCCAGCAGTCTCAGCGGGAGGGGACACGGGGAGCTGTTTTTT.

Worth noting for this clonotype: This likely stems from a read error, as it lies one base from a far larger clone. This chain joins TRBV28 and TRBJ1-4, with D perhaps TRBD1 (5 bases). V shed 2 bases and J shed 0 bases, with 13 bases lying between them. Germline CDR1 is MDHEN and CDR2 is SYDVKM. The CDR3 spans 17 residues. This CDR3 is CASSLSRGAATNEKLFF. CDR3 sequence (DNA): TGTGCCAGCAGTTTAAGCCGCGGGGCGGCAACTAATGAAAAACTGTTTTTT.

This rearrangement joins TRBV7-9 to TRBJ1-2; D uncertain. There are 12 residues in the CDR3. Germline V gene data show CDR1 as SEHNR and CDR2 as FQNEAQ (reference sequence). The ends were cut back, 3 bases at V and 5 bases at J, with 7 bases in the middle. The CDR3 loop is CASSFWLYGYTF. CDR3 DNA: TGTGCCAGCAGCTTTTGGTTATATGGCTACACCTTC.

The CDR3 is CSARIGLREEKLFF. The CDR3, as DNA: TGCAGTGCTAGAATTGGCCTAAGGGAGGAAAAACTGTTTTTT. The chain employs TRBV20-1 and TRBJ1-4, with D unresolved. The CDR3 runs 14 residues. CDR1 is DFQATT and CDR2 is SNEGSKA in the germline V gene (reference sequence). Between the trimmed V and J ends, which lost 2 bases and 8 bases, there was a span of 15 bases.

This clonotype appeared many times. This chain uses TRBV28 with TRBJ2-7, with 10 positions matching TRBD2. CDR3 size: 16 residues. CDR1 MDHEN and CDR2 SYDVKM come from the germline V gene. Trimming removed 5 bases from V and 4 bases from J; junction bases left unmatched: 11. As DNA, the CDR3 is TGTGCCAGCAGTACCTACCCCGGGACTAGCGTTTACGAGCAGTACTTC. Its translation is CASSTYPGTSVYEQYF.

This clonotype occurred many times. The chain recombines TRBV6-1 with TRBJ1-6; D is possibly TRBD1 (6 bases). The CDR3 contains 15 residues. The germline V gene has CDR1 MNHNS and CDR2 SASEGT. Trimming took off 7 bases at V and 0 bases at J, with 10 bases between the two ends. CDR3 bases: TGTGCCAGCACCCAGGGGAGCTCCTATAATTCACCCCTCCACTTT. Its protein is CASTQGSSYNSPLHF.